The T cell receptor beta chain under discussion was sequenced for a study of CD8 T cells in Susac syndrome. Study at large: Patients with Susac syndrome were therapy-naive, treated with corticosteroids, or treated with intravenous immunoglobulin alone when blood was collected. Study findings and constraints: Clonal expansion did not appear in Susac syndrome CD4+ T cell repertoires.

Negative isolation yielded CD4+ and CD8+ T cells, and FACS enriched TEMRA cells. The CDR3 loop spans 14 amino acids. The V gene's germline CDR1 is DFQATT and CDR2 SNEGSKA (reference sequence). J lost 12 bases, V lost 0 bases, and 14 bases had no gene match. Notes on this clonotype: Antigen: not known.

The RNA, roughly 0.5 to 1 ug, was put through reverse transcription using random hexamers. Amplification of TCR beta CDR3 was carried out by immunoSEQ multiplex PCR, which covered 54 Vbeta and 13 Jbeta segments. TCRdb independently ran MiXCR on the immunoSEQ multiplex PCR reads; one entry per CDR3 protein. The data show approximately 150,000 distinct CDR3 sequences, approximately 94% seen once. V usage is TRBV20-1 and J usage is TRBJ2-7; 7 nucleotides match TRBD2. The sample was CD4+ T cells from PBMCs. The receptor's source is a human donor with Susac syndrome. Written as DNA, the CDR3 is TGCAGTGCTAGAGACACCCGTGGGGCGGGAGTAATGTACTTC. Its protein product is CSARDTRGAGVMYF.